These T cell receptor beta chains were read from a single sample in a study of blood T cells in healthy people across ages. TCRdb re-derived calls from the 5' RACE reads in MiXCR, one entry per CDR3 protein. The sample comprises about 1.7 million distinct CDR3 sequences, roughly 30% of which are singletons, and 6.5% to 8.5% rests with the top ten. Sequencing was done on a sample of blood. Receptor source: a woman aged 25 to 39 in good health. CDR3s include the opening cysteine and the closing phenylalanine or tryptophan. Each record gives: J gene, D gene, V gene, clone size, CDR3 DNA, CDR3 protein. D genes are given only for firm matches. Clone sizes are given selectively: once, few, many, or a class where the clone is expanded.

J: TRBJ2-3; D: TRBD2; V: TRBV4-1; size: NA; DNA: TGCGCCAGCAGCCAAACCGGACTAGCAGGGGATACGCAGTATTTT; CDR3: CASSQTGLAGDTQYF
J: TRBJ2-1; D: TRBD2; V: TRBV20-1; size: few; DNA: TGCAGTACTAGACGGACTAGCGGGAGGGCAAATGAGCAGTTCTTC; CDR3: CSTRRTSGRANEQFF
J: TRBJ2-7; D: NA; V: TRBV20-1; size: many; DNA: TGCAGTGCTCCGGACAGATCCTACGAGCAGTACTTC; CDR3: CSAPDRSYEQYF
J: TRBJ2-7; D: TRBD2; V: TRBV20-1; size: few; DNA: TGCAGTGCTAGAGATAATGGGGCTAGCGGGGCCTACGAGCAGTACTTC; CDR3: CSARDNGASGAYEQYF
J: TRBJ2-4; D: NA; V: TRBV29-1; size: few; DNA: TGCAGCTTTACACACCGGACCAAAAACATTCAGTACTTC; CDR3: CSFTHRTKNIQYF
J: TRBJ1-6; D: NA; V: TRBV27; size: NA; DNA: TGTGCCAGCAGTAAGGGACACCAGAATTCACCCCTCCACTTT; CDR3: CASSKGHQNSPLHF
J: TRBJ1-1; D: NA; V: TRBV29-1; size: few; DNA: TGCAGCGTTGCCCCCGTGGGGGTGAACACTGAAGCTTTCTTT; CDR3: CSVAPVGVNTEAFF
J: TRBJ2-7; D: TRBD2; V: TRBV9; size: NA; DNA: TGTGCCAGCAGCGTAAGAAGCGGGAACCCCTACGAGCAGTACTTC; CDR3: CASSVRSGNPYEQYF
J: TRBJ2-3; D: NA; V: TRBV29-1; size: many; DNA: TGCAGCGGGGCTTTGGTTTACACAGATACGCAGTATTTT; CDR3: CSGALVYTDTQYF
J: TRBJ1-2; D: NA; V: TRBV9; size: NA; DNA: TGTGCCAGCAGCGTAGAAGGTGGGGGTTCCTATGGCTACACCTTC; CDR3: CASSVEGGGSYGYTF
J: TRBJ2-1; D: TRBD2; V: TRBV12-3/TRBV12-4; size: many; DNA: TGTGCCAGCAGCTCTAGCGGGAGGGGCAATGAGCAGTTCTTC; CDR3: CASSSSGRGNEQFF
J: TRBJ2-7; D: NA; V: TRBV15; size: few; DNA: TGTGCCACCAGCGGGTACCGGGACCAGAGCTCCTACGAGCAGTACTTC; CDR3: CATSGYRDQSSYEQYF
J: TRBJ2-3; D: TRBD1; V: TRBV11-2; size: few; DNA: TGTGCCAGCAGGTCAACCCGGTGGGACAGGGGCGCCACACTCCCAACAGATACGCAGTATTTT; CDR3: CASRSTRWDRGATLPTDTQYF
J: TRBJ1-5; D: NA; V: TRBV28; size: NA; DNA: TGTGCCATCAGTTTCGACGCGGTCGGCAATCAGCCCCAGCATTTT; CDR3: CAISFDAVGNQPQHF
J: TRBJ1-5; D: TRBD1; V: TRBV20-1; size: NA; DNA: TGCAGTGCTCCTTCGGACAGGGGTGGGAATCAGCCCCAGCATTTT; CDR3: CSAPSDRGGNQPQHF
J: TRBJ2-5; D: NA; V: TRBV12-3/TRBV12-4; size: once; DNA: TGTGCCAGCAGTCCGCTGGGGCGCAAAGAGGCCCAGTACTTC; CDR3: CASSPLGRKEAQYF
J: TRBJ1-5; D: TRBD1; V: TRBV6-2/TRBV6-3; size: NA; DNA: TGTGCCAGCAGTTACTCGATACAGGGGCCGCCGCATTTT; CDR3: CASSYSIQGPPHF
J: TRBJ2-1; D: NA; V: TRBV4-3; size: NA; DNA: TGCGCCAGCAGCCAAGATTTCGGCAATGAGCAGTTCTTC; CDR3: CASSQDFGNEQFF
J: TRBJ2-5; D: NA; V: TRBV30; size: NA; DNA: TGTGCCTGGAGCATGGAAGAGACCCAGTACTTC; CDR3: CAWSMEETQYF
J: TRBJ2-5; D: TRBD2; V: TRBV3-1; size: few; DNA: TGTGCCAGCAGCCAACAACTAGCGGGGGGTAACGTGCAGTACTTC; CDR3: CASSQQLAGGNVQYF
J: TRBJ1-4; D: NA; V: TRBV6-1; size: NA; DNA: TGTGCCAGCAGTGAAGGGACAGCTGGGGGTGAAAAACTGTTTTTT; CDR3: CASSEGTAGGEKLFF
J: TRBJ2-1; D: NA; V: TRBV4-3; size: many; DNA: TGCGCCAGCAGCCAAGGGACTTGGGAGCAGTTCTTC; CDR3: CASSQGTWEQFF